This TCR beta chain was sequenced in a study of T cell responses to AZD1222 COVID-19 vaccine. Findings of the study overall: White British people made up most donors, females outnumbered males, and clonal diversity was possibly underestimated. Recipients of AZD1222 seropositive at baseline numbered only 5 or 6. Repertoires were obtained only post-peak T cell response. Targets within unmutated variant regions were reportedly found for nearly half of spike-specific TCRs.

Repertoires were generated with immunoSEQ multiplex PCR, while TCRdb's copy carries only in-frame clones and drops some. The sample holds fewer than 100,000 clones, around nine tenths seen once. Points on this clone: As yet, its antigen is unknown.

The ends lost 6 bases at V and 2 bases at J; junction bases unmatched: 12. Germline CDR1 LGHDT, CDR2 YNNKEL (reference sequence). The CDR3 length is 16 residues. V usage is TRBV3-1 (or the pseudogene TRBV3-2) and J usage is TRBJ1-1, with 7 bases lining up with TRBD1. The sequence came from an adult in good health. The sequenced sample was peripheral blood, obtained on day 0 of AZD1222 vaccination. The DNA for the CDR3 is TGTGCCAGCAGTCTTTATGCAGGGGGTAGAAACACTGAAGCTTTCTTT. This translates into CASSLYAGGRNTEAFF.